This TCR beta chain originates from a study of T cell responses to AZD1222 COVID-19 vaccine. Deletions cut 0 bases from V and 3 bases from J, with 3 bases between. CDR3 length: 13 residues. The germline CDR1 and CDR2 sequences are SGHDN and FVKESK. Some clones are missing from TCRdb's copy, which holds only in-frame ones; the method was immunoSEQ multiplex PCR. The sample shows about 120,000 clones, about nine tenths of them seen only once. The rearrangement joins TRBV14 to TRBJ1-5; D is unresolved. The sample was peripheral blood, taken on day 0 of AZD1222 vaccination. The TCR comes from an adult in good health. The CDR3 sequence: CASSQDHNQPQHF. CDR3 DNA: TGTGCCAGCAGCCAAGATCACAATCAGCCCCAGCATTTT. Based on the CDR3 plus reference TRBV14 and TRBJ1-5, the full variable domain is EAGVTQFPSHSVIEKGQTVTLRCDPISGHDNLYWYRRVMGKEIKFLLHFVKESKQDESGMPNNRFLAERTGGTYSTLKVQPAELEDSGVYFCASSQDHNQPQHFGDGTRLSIL.